The 22 T cell receptor beta chains reported below all come from one sample, sequenced in a study of T cell responses to AZD1222 COVID-19 vaccine. Generated by immunoSEQ multiplex PCR, the TCRdb table keeps only in-frame clones and is missing some. The table has 95,000 to 150,000 clones, 70% to 90% seen once. This sample comprised peripheral blood, obtained on day 0 of AZD1222 vaccination. The receptors shown here come from an adult in good health.

The chain carries TRBV27 and TRBJ2-5; 10 nucleotides agree with TRBD2. This CDR3 comprises 16 residues. With 5 bases clipped from V and 1 base from J, the junction kept 7 bases outside the gene matches. Germline V gene sequence: CDR1 MNHEY, CDR2 SMNVEV (reference sequence). CDR3 in DNA: TGTGCCAGCAGTCAAGCGGGGGGGTACATCCAAGAGACCCAGTACTTC. This gives the protein CASSQAGGYIQETQYF.

The chain has TRBV24-1 and TRBJ2-7, with 8 bases matching TRBD1. CDR1 is KGHDR and CDR2 is SFDVKD in the germline V gene. This CDR3 region has 15 residues. Trimming took 3 bases from V and 2 from J; bases not matched to a gene: 5. The CDR3 DNA is TGTGCCACCAGTGATGCCGGGACAGGTGCCTACGAGCAGTACTTC. Its protein product is CATSDAGTGAYEQYF.

This rearrangement joins TRBV5-1 to TRBJ2-7; 8 bases line up with TRBD2. The germline CDR1 and CDR2 sequences are SGHRS and YFSETQ. The CDR3 consists of 16 residues. V lost 4 bases to trimming and J lost 2 bases; unmatched junction nucleotides: 11. This CDR3 reads CASSPRGAGVTYEQYF. CDR3 nucleotide sequence: TGCGCCAGCAGCCCCCGAGGAGCGGGGGTTACCTACGAGCAGTACTTC.

CDR3 residues: CASSPRINEKLFF. For the CDR3, the DNA is TGTGCCAGCAGCCCTAGGATTAATGAAAAACTGTTTTTT. The chain couples TRBV3-1 (or the pseudogene TRBV3-2) to TRBJ1-4; D not resolved. Germline V CDR1 and CDR2: LGHDT, YNNKEL (reference sequence). V was trimmed by 4 bases and J by 4 bases, leaving 7 bases between them. This CDR3 is 13 amino acids long.

This clone was recorded only once. The chain combines TRBV9 with TRBJ1-4; 7 nucleotides match TRBD1. Germline lookup yields CDR1 SGDLS and CDR2 YYNGEE. This CDR3 is built from 14 residues. J was trimmed by 7 bases and V by 0 bases; bases with no gene match: 3. This chain's CDR3 is CASSVGRGGEKLFF. The CDR3 DNA follows: TGTGCCAGCAGCGTAGGCAGGGGGGGTGAAAAACTGTTTTTT.

The chain combines TRBV30 with TRBJ1-5, with D possibly being TRBD1 (6 bases). Between the trimmed V and J ends, which lost 5 bases and 4 bases, there was a span of 15 bases. This CDR3 has 14 amino acids. In germline, CDR1 is GTSNPN, CDR2 SVGIG (reference sequence). The CDR3 DNA follows: TGTGCCTGGGATTCGGGACACATAAATCAGCCCCAGCATTTT. Amino acid sequence: CAWDSGHINQPQHF.

The chain recombines TRBV2 with TRBJ2-7; no clear D. Germline assignment: CDR1 SNHLY and CDR2 FYNNEI. This CDR3 region has 12 residues. The germline V and J ends were trimmed by 6 bases and 4 bases, with 10 bases remaining between them. The CDR3 DNA reads as TGTGCCAGCAGGTCTGGAGAGTACGAGCAGTACTTC. Its translation is CASRSGEYEQYF.

The rearrangement links TRBV4-1 to TRBJ2-1; the match to TRBD2 covers 11 bases. In germline, CDR1 is MGHRA, CDR2 YSYEKL. The CDR3 runs to 16 residues. V shed 3 bases and J 6 bases; nucleotides not matched to a gene: 7. The CDR3 loop is CASSHNLAGGRNEQFF. In DNA, the CDR3 is TGCGCCAGCAGCCATAATCTAGCGGGGGGACGCAATGAGCAGTTCTTC.

The rearrangement uses TRBV15 and TRBJ2-7, with unresolved D. This CDR3 spans 12 amino acids. Trimming stripped 4 bases from V and 0 bases from J, with 4 bases between. Germline assignment: CDR1 LNHNV and CDR2 YYDKDF (reference sequence). CDR3 DNA sequence: TGTGCCACCAGCAAGTCCTCCTACGAGCAGTACTTC. Its translation is CATSKSSYEQYF.

V gene TRBV28 combines with J gene TRBJ2-2; perhaps TRBD2 as D (5 bases). V was cut by 2 bases and J by 10 bases, with 8 bases left in between. The CDR3 is 12 amino acids. The germline V gene has CDR1 MDHEN and CDR2 SYDVKM. CDR3 loop: CASSLRRVELFF. CDR3 nucleotide sequence: TGTGCCAGCAGTTTAAGGCGGGTGGAGCTGTTTTTT.

V and J are TRBV10-2 and TRBJ1-2, with 11 bases that match TRBD1. Germline CDR1 and CDR2: WSHSY and SAAADI. Trimming at V came to 5 bases and at J to 8 bases, leaving 19 bases not matched to a gene. This CDR3 has 18 amino acids. The DNA of the CDR3 is TGCGCCAGCAGTTCTTCCACCGGGACAGGGGGGATGTCAGGAGGCTACACCTTC. It codes for CASSSSTGTGGMSGGYTF.

The chain links TRBV16 to TRBJ1-1, with 8 bases aligning to TRBD1. V trimming: 2 bases; J trimming: 4 bases; junction bases outside the gene matches: 12. The CDR3 totals 17 residues. Looked up from germline, CDR1 is KGHSY and CDR2 is FQNENV. CDR3 nucleotides: TGTGCCAGCAGCCAAGAGGGCAGGGGGCGGTCGAGCACTGAAGCTTTCTTT. Residues: CASSQEGRGRSSTEAFF.

The chain combines TRBV3-1 (or the pseudogene TRBV3-2) with TRBJ1-2, with D unresolved. CDR1 LGHDT and CDR2 YNNKEL come from the germline V gene (reference sequence). The CDR3 loop spans 13 amino acids. V dropped 0 bases and J dropped 6 bases, with 8 bases sitting between them. Here the CDR3 reads CASSQEGLDGYTF. CDR3 nucleotides: TGTGCCAGCAGCCAAGAGGGGTTGGATGGCTACACCTTC.

Only a few counts were recorded for this clone. This chain joins TRBV24-1 and TRBJ2-3; D remains ambiguous. Trimming stripped 4 bases from V and 4 bases from J, with 11 bases between. The CDR3 consists of 14 residues. Germline CDR1 and CDR2: KGHDR and SFDVKD. CDR3: CATSDLSPADTQYF. CDR3 DNA: TGTGCCACCAGTGACCTATCGCCAGCAGATACGCAGTATTTT.

This chain connects TRBV24-1 to TRBJ2-2; 12 positions match TRBD1. CDR1 is KGHDR, CDR2 SFDVKD, per germline. This CDR3 spans 14 amino acids. V was clipped by 10 bases and J by 3 bases; unmatched bases: 2. The CDR3 protein is CATGQGADTGELFF. The CDR3 bases are TGTGCCACGGGACAGGGGGCTGACACCGGGGAGCTGTTTTTT.

The V and J genes are TRBV24-1 and TRBJ2-7; D remains ambiguous. The CDR3 length is 13 residues. Germline loops: CDR1 KGHDR, CDR2 SFDVKD. V was clipped by 0 bases and J by 2 bases, with 4 bases between them. The DNA of the CDR3 is TGTGCCACCAGTGATTTGGGGACCTACGAGCAGTACTTC. Protein product: CATSDLGTYEQYF.

V gene TRBV2 combines with J gene TRBJ1-5; D is perhaps TRBD1 (6 bases). The germline gives CDR1 SNHLY, CDR2 FYNNEI. CDR3 size: 13 residues. The V gene lost 7 bases and the J gene lost 7 bases, with 14 bases spanning the gap. CDR3 amino acids: CASMLQGTQPQHF. The CDR3 coding sequence is TGTGCCAGCATGTTACAGGGAACCCAGCCCCAGCATTTT.

The chain recombines TRBV19 with TRBJ1-2, with 11 nucleotides matching TRBD1. Per germline, CDR1 LNHDA and CDR2 SQIVND (reference sequence). Trimming at V came to 10 bases and at J to 6 bases, leaving 13 bases not matched to a gene. This CDR3 contains 15 residues. CDR3 residues: CATITPGQGVDGYTF. DNA of the CDR3: TGTGCCACTATAACCCCGGGACAGGGGGTGGATGGCTACACCTTC.

This chain uses TRBV27 with TRBJ1-2; tentative D call: TRBD1 (6 bases). The CDR3 extends over 14 amino acids. The germline CDR1 and CDR2 sequences are MNHEY and SMNVEV (reference sequence). The ends were cut back, 5 bases at V and 4 bases at J, with 14 bases in the middle. CDR3 nucleotide sequence: TGTGCCAGCAGTAACAGGGAAGGAGGCTATGGCTACACCTTC. Its protein is CASSNREGGYGYTF.

The gene calls are TRBV2 and TRBJ2-1; D is unclear. The CDR3 loop spans 14 amino acids. The germline V gene has CDR1 SNHLY and CDR2 FYNNEI. V gave up 6 bases and J gave up 1 base, with 10 bases separating them. The CDR3 protein is CASRTGISYNEQFF. As DNA, the CDR3 is TGTGCCAGCAGGACGGGTATTTCCTACAATGAGCAGTTCTTC.

V gene TRBV5-4 combines with J gene TRBJ2-7; the D gene is possibly TRBD2 (5 bases). CDR3 length: 17 residues. Trimming stripped 0 bases from V and 3 bases from J, with 19 bases between. CDR1 is SGHNT and CDR2 is YYREEE in the germline V gene (reference sequence). The CDR3 DNA follows: TGTGCCAGCAGCTTGGAACGGCTAGCCGTGATGTACTACGAGCAGTACTTC. It translates to CASSLERLAVMYYEQYF.

The rearrangement joins TRBV3-1 (or the pseudogene TRBV3-2) to TRBJ1-6; D uncertain. Germline-derived CDR1 and CDR2 are LGHDT and YNNKEL (reference sequence). Trimming shortened V by 3 bases and J by 4 bases, and 16 bases separated the two germline ends. CDR3 length: 17 residues. This chain's CDR3 is CASSHYASSIYNSPLHF. In DNA, the CDR3 is TGTGCCAGCAGCCACTACGCCTCAAGTATTTATAATTCACCCCTCCACTTT.